This T cell receptor (beta chain) appears in the sequencing data of a study of T cell responses to AZD1222 COVID-19 vaccine (dated by TCRdb to about 2021). Some background on the complete study: A total of under 250 trial participants underwent TCR sequencing, of whom approximately 200 had received two doses of AZD1222 and some 26 had received two doses of the MenACWY control vaccine. Trial participants were enrolled by age into 18-55, 56-69 and 70-plus year subgroups, with roughly 160, 29 and 62 TCR-sequenced participants respectively.

What this sample's time point label stands for: baseline before first vaccination. Taken with the paper, the label for treatment or condition translates to: meningococcal conjugate vaccine given as trial control. Vaccinee samples came from UK trials COV001 and COV002, including a single-blind randomized controlled phase 2/3 trial of AZD1222 (ChAdOx1 nCoV-19) in healthy adults. Trial participant PBMC samples were collected at day 0 and day 28 after the second dose for TCRbeta chain sequencing. The CDR3 regions of human TCRbeta chains were analyzed by immunosequencing. The published analysis was carried out like this. Repertoire TCRs were checked for matches against a reference library of SARS-CoV-2-specific TCRs that had been generated using the MIRA antigen-specificity platform. Breadth was defined as the fraction of unique TCRs that were SARS-CoV-2-associated. Depth was defined as the fraction of total T cells that were SARS-CoV-2-associated. Using the MIRA data, each spike-specific TCR was assigned both to the spike region to which the TCR was reactive and to a CD4 or CD8 class. Log10-transformed breadth and depth values were compared by one-way ANOVA with Sidak's multiple comparisons tests. TCRdb took over this immuneACCESS table, retaining in-frame rearrangements with V and J assigned. Such tables are incomplete; in checked studies, under half of the missing clones stem from an unresolved V gene, and the remainder is unexplained. V, J and clone size were drawn from that table, and D and trimming were deduced from the DNA. Within this sample are 150,000 to 200,000 clones, with 87% of them counted one time only. Clones ranked in the top ten supply under 3.5% of the sample.

What the authors observed across the whole study: Participants were mostly white British and included more females than males, and it was suggested by the authors that clonal diversity may have been underestimated. Conclusions about previously exposed vaccinees were limited because only six AZD1222 recipients were SARS-CoV-2 seropositive at baseline. Reportedly, close to half of the unique spike-specific TCRs recognized epitopes lying outside the regions that are mutated in the B.1.351 and B.1.1.7 variants. Vaccine-associated CD4 TCRs spanned the whole spike protein, with dominant responses in regions 160-218 and 743-854. The 56-69-year group was small, and its depth increase did not reach significance, likely because of low power. Spike-specific TCR breadth and depth rose significantly after two AZD1222 doses compared with day 0 and with MenACWY recipients. Because no day 14 peak-response samples were available, repertoires were characterized only after the peak T cell response.

Trimming accounts for 10 bases at V and 2 bases at J, while the number of junction bases matched to no gene is 8. From cysteine to phenylalanine, the CDR3 is 14 amino acids long. Kept here is only the CDR3 DNA, which spans 42 bases and is read in frame from base 1. As encoded in the germline V gene, CDR1 is MNHEY while CDR2 is SVGAGI. To note about this clone: Its antigen has not been determined. One base away there is no much larger clone; base qualities are not given.

The receptor chain draws on TRBV6-5 and TRBJ1-5; the junction holds 7 bases that match TRBD1. This receptor was taken from an adult in good health. This sample comprised peripheral blood, obtained on day 0 of MenACWY control vaccination. The CDR3 amino acid sequence is: CATPLGQGNQPQHF. The DNA sequence is given as TGTGCCACCCCACTTGGACAGGGCAATCAGCCCCAGCATTTT.